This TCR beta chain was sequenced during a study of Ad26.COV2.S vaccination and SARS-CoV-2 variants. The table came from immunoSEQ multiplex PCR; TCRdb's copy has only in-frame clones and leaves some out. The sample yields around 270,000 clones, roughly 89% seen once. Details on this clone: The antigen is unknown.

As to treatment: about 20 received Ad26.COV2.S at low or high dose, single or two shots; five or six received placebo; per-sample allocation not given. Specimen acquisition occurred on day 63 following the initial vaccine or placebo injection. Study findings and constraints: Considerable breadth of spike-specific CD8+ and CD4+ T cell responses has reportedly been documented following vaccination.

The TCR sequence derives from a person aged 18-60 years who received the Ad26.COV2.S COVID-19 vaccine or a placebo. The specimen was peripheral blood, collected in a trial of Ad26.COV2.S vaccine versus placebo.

In DNA, the CDR3 is TGTGCCAGTAAGCCAAAAAGGGGCTGGGGCACAGATACGCAGTATTTT. Its protein is CASKPKRGWGTDTQYF. The chain carries TRBV19 and TRBJ2-3; D perhaps matches TRBD1 (5 bases). Trimming stripped 7 bases from V and 1 base from J, with 18 bases between. The CDR3 consists of 16 residues. Germline V gene lookup returns CDR1 LNHDA and CDR2 SQIVND (reference sequence).